These 8 T cell receptor beta chains were sequenced from one sample in a study of T-cell reconstitution after alpha-beta-depleted transplantation in children. Unique molecular identifiers were built into the TCRbeta library. Using its own MiXCR run on the PCR reads, TCRdb lists one record per CDR3 protein. The sample consists of about 460,000 distinct CDR3 sequences, roughly an eighth of them appearing once. Sequencing was performed on PBMCs from the stem cell graft donor, taken from the stem cell graft. Every receptor here comes from a human donor who donated a stem cell graft to a child with combined immunodeficiency.

Only a few counts were recorded for this clonotype. The chain uses TRBV4-2 and TRBJ2-7; a possible D gene is TRBD1 (6 bases). Germline CDR1 LGHNA, CDR2 YNFKEQ. With 1 base removed from V and 5 bases from J, the gap between germline ends came to 12 bases. The CDR3 runs to 14 residues. The DNA of the CDR3 is TGTGCCAGCAGCCAAGTAGGCCAGGGGAACGAGCAGTACTTC. Encoded protein: CASSQVGQGNEQYF.

This clonotype came up many times. The chain uses TRBV12-3 or TRBV12-4 and TRBJ2-5; a weak D match, TRBD1 (6 bases). Trimming cost V 3 bases and J 4 bases, with 9 bases left between them. The CDR3 length is 13 residues. The CDR3: CASSFRGPETQYF. CDR3 DNA sequence: TGTGCCAGCAGTTTCAGGGGACCAGAGACCCAGTACTTC.

This clonotype showed up just a few times. The chain joins TRBV4-3 to TRBJ1-1; D is ambiguous. CDR3 length equals 12 residues. Germline CDR1 LGHNA, CDR2 YSLEER. The V and J ends lost 6 bases and 5 bases respectively, with 10 bases between them. The CDR3 here is CASRAPGTEAFF. CDR3 sequence (DNA): TGCGCCAGCAGGGCCCCGGGGACTGAAGCTTTCTTT.

The V call is TRBV30, the J call TRBJ2-1; maybe TRBD2 (5 bases). The germline V gene encodes CDR1 GTSNPN and CDR2 SVGIG (reference sequence). The V end was cut by 1 base, the J end by 5 bases, with 6 bases between. CDR3 length: 12 amino acids. In DNA form, the CDR3 reads TGTGCCTGGAGTGCGGGGAACAATGAGCAGTTCTTC. Protein product: CAWSAGNNEQFF.

This rearrangement joins TRBV5-6 to TRBJ2-1; 13 bases agree with TRBD2. The CDR3 has 15 residues. The junction had 5 bases not matched to a gene; V was cut back by 4 bases and J by 7 bases. The germline V gene encodes CDR1 SGHDT and CDR2 YYEEEE. The CDR3 nucleotides are TGTGCCAGCAGCCCTCCGACTAGCGGGAGGAATGAGCAGTTCTTC. Translating it yields CASSPPTSGRNEQFF.

This clonotype came up many times. The chain uses TRBV4-2 and TRBJ2-7; TRBD1 matches at 11 bases. With 4 bases clipped from V and 2 bases from J, the junction kept 4 bases outside the gene matches. This CDR3 region has 15 residues. Germline CDR1 and CDR2: LGHNA and YNFKEQ. CDR3 bases: TGTGCCAGCAGCCCCCGGGACAGGGGGGCCTACGAGCAGTACTTC. Its translation: CASSPRDRGAYEQYF.

This clonotype was seen a few times. V and J are TRBV5-1 and TRBJ2-3; 10 bases are a match to TRBD2. V lost 0 bases to trimming and J lost 3 bases; unmatched junction nucleotides: 13. CDR3 length: 19 amino acids. Germline CDR1 and CDR2: SGHRS and YFSETQ. The DNA of the CDR3 is TGCGCCAGCAGCTTGGAACCACCCATAGCGGGAGGTGCTACAGATACGCAGTATTTT. Protein: CASSLEPPIAGGATDTQYF. Based on the CDR3 plus reference TRBV5-1 and TRBJ2-3, the full variable domain is KAGVTQTPRYLIKTRGQQVTLSCSPISGHRSVSWYQQTPGQGLQFLFEYFSETQRNKGNFPGRFSGRQFSNSRSEMNVSTLELGDSALYLCASSLEPPIAGGATDTQYFGPGTRLTVL.

A few counts support this clonotype. This chain connects TRBV25-1 to TRBJ1-1; a possible D gene is TRBD1 (5 bases). Germline values: CDR1 MGHDK, CDR2 SYGVNS. V lost 3 bases, J lost 8 bases, and 7 bases lay in between. There are 11 residues in the CDR3. CDR3: CASSDGGEAFF. CDR3 in DNA: TGTGCCAGCAGTGACGGGGGGGAAGCTTTCTTT.